A single sample is the source of the 5 T cell receptor beta chains below, sequenced in a study of molecular identifiers for immune sequencing clone quantification. MiXCR, run by TCRdb on the PCR reads, gives a single entry per CDR3 protein. The sample has about half a million distinct CDR3 sequences; over 20% are singletons. The sample taken for sequencing was naive CD8+ T cells from blood, with Jurkat cell RNA spiked in. Specified subset: FACS-sorted CD8+CD4-CCR7+CD45RA+ naive T cells. The receptors shown here come from a human donor in good health. Some libraries in this study had Jurkat cell RNA spiked in.

Note on this clonotype: One junction end does not reproduce the germline sequence, and a read error may be involved. This chain joins TRBV6-2 or TRBV6-3 and TRBJ2-2, with a possible D match to TRBD2 (5 bases). This CDR3 has 13 amino acids. CDR1 is MNHEY and CDR2 is SVGEGT in the germline V gene. CDR3 nucleotide sequence: TGTGCCAGCAGTTCCTCACGTACCGGGAAGCTGTTTTTT. Protein: CASSSSRTGKLFF.

For the CDR3, the DNA is TGTGCCAGCAGTTTATCTAACGGACAGGTTGGGGCCCAGTACTTC. It codes for CASSLSNGQVGAQYF. The chain links TRBV27 to TRBJ2-5, with 7 nucleotides matching TRBD1. Germline trimming cut 0 bases from V and 9 bases from J; bases unmatched to any gene: 10. CDR1 and CDR2 (germline): MNHEY, SMNVEV (reference sequence). The CDR3 is made up of 15 amino acids.

This clonotype was observed a handful of times. The CDR3 loop reads CASSHLGPTSSYEQYF. CDR3 in DNA: TGTGCCAGCAGTCACTTAGGACCGACGAGCTCCTACGAGCAGTACTTC. The V gene is TRBV27, the J gene TRBJ2-7; no definite D call. The germline V and J ends were trimmed by 5 bases and 0 bases, with 17 bases remaining between them. CDR1 MNHEY and CDR2 SMNVEV come from the germline V gene (reference sequence). The CDR3 consists of 16 residues.

This clonotype was picked up many times. This chain connects TRBV6-2 or TRBV6-3 to TRBJ1-5, with D uncertain. The V end was cut by 3 bases, the J end by 4 bases, with 10 bases between. CDR3 length: 14 residues. Germline values: CDR1 MNHEY, CDR2 SVGEGT. The CDR3 spells CASSYYGENQPQHF. The DNA of the CDR3 is TGTGCCAGCAGTTATTATGGGGAGAATCAGCCCCAGCATTTT.

Worth noting for this clonotype: Given a much more abundant clone one base away, this may be a read error. This chain links TRBV5-3 with TRBJ2-1; D possibly corresponds to TRBD1 (6 bases). TRBV5-3 is given ORF status, its function remaining uncertain. The CDR3 covers 15 residues. The CDR3 loop is CASSLEQGACNEQFF. Written as DNA, the CDR3 is TGTGCCAGCAGCTTGGAACAGGGCGCCTGCAATGAGCAGTTCTTC.